The present T cell receptor (beta chain) was sequenced within a study of blood T cell repertoires in COVID-19. Study information: Samples taken during acute and convalescent COVID-19 were collected in the United States, Italy and Spain. PBMCs, B-cell-depleted T cells, or T cells were the source of the cDNA or gDNA that made up the material.

This CDR3 contains 17 residues. Trimming cost V 4 bases and J 1 base; bases outside gene matches: 12. Germline V lookup: CDR1 MNHNS, CDR2 SASEGT. Self-reported history from a screening survey and questionnaire set each donor's cohort. Original methodology: It was from reference gene primer amplification that nucleated cell counts were estimated. Generated by immunoSEQ multiplex PCR, the TCRdb table keeps only in-frame clones and is missing some. The D gene and trimming were derived from the DNA, and the V and J assignments and clone size from that table. The repertoire holds approximately 440,000 clones, with about nine tenths as singletons.

Sequences were obtained from PBMCs or T cells enriched from blood (not recorded which). The chain employs TRBV6-1 and TRBJ1-1, with 7 nucleotides matching TRBD1. This TCR was sampled from a woman aged 18-29 years who had recovered from COVID-19. This CDR3 reads CASSGGTGVGPNTEAFF. Here the CDR3 DNA reads TGTGCCAGCAGTGGGGGTACAGGGGTTGGCCCGAACACTGAAGCTTTCTTT.